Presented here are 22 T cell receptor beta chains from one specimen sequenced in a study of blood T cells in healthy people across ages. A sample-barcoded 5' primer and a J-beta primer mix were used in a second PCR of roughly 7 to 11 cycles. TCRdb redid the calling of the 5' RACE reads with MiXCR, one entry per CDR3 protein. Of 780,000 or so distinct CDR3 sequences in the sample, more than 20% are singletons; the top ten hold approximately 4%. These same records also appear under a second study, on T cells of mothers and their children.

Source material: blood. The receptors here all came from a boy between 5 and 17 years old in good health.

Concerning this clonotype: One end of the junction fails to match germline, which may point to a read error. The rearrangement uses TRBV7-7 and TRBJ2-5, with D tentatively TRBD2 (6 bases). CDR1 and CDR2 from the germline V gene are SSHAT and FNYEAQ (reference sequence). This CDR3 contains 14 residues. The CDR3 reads CASSSGRLGETQYF. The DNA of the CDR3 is TGTGCTAGCAGCTCGGGGAGGCTGGGGGAGACCCAGTACTTC.

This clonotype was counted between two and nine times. CDR3 loop: CASSFQGGYNEQFF. CDR3 in DNA: TGTGCCAGCAGTTTTCAGGGGGGTTACAATGAGCAGTTCTTC. The chain employs TRBV6-6 and TRBJ2-1; TRBD1 is a possible D gene (7 bases). CDR1 MNHNY and CDR2 SVGAGI come from the germline V gene (reference sequence). V was shortened by 4 bases and J by 4 bases, with 11 bases between the two germline ends. The CDR3 is made up of 14 amino acids.

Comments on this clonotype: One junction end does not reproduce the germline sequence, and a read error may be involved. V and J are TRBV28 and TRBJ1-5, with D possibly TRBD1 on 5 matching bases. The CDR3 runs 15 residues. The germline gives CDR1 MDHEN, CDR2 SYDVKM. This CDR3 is CASSLRGAGNRPQHF. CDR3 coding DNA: TGTGCCAGCAGTTTAAGGGGTGCGGGCAATCGGCCCCAGCATTTT.

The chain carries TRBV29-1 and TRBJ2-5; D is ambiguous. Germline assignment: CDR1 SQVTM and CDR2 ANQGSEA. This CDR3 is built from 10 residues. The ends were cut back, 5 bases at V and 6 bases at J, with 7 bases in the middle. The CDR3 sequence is CSVFVKTQYF. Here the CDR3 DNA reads TGCAGCGTTTTTGTGAAGACCCAGTACTTC.

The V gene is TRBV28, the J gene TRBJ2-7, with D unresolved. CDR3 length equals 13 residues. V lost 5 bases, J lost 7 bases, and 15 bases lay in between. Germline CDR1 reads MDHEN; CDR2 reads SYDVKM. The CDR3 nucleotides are TGTGCCAGCAGTAATACCCCCCCCGGAGAGCAGTACTTC. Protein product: CASSNTPPGEQYF.

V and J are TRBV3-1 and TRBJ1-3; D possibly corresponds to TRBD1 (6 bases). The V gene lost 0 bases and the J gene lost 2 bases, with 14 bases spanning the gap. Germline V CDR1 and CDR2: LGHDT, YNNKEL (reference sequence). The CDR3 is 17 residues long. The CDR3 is CASSQDILGAPGNTIYF. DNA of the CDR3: TGTGCCAGCAGCCAAGACATCCTGGGGGCTCCTGGAAACACCATATATTTT.

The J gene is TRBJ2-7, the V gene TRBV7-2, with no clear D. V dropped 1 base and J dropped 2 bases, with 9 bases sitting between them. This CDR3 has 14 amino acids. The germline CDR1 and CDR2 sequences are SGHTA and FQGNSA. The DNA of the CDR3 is TGTGCCAGCAGCTTAGAGTCTCTAGCCTACGAGCAGTACTTC. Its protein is CASSLESLAYEQYF.

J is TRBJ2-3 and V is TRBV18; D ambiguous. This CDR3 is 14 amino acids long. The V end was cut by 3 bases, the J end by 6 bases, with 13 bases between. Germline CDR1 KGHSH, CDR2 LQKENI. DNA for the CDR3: TGTGCCAGCTCACCTAATCTAGATTCGGATACGCAGTATTTT. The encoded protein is CASSPNLDSDTQYF.

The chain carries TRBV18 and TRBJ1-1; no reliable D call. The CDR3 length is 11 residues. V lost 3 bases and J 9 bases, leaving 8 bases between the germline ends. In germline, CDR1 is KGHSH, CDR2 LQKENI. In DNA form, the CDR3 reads TGTGCCAGCTCACCTCACGGAAAAGCTTTCTTT. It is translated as CASSPHGKAFF.

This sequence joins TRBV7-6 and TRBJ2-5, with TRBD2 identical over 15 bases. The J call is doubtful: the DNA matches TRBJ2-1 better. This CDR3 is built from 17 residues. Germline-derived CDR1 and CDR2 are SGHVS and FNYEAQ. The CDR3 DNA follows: TGTGCCAGCAGCTGGGGACTAGCGGGAGGTGACCACAATGAGCAGTTCTTC. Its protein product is CASSWGLAGGDHNEQFF.

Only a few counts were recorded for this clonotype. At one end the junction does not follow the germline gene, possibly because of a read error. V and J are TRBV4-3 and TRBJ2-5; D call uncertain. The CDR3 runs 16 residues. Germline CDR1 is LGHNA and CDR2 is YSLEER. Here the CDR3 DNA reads TGCGTCAGCAGCCAAGTTCATGGGGTGCGCCAAGAGACCCAGTACTTC. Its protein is CVSSQVHGVRQETQYF.

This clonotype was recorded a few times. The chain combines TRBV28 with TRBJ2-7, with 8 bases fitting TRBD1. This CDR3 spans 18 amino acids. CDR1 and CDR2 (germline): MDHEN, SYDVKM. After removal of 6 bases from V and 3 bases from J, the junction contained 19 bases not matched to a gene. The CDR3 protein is CASRAGQGLSRQRYEQYF. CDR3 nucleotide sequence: TGTGCCAGCAGGGCAGGACAGGGTCTGTCTAGGCAACGCTACGAGCAGTACTTC.

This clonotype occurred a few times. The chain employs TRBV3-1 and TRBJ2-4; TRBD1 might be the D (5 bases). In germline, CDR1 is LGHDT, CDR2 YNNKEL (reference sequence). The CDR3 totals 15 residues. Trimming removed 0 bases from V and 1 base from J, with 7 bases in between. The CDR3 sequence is CASSQDNRAKNIQYF. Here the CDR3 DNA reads TGTGCCAGCAGCCAAGATAACAGGGCCAAAAACATTCAGTACTTC.

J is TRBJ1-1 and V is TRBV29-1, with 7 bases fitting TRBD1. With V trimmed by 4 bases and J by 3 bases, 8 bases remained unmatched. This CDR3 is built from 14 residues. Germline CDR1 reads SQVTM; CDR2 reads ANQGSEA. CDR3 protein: CSVALTGRDTEAFF. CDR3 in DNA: TGCAGCGTTGCCCTGACAGGGAGGGACACTGAAGCTTTCTTT. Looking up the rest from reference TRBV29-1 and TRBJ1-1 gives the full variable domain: SAVISQKPSRDICQRGTSLTIQCQVDSQVTMMFWYRQQPGQSLTLIATANQGSEATYESGFVIDKFPISRPNLTFSTLTVSNMSPEDSSIYLCSVALTGRDTEAFFGQGTRLTVV.

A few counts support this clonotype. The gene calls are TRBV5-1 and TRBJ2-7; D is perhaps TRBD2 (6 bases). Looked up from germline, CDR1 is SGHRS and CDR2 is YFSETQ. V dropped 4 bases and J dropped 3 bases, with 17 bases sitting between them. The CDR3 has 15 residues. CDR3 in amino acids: CASSLGPGTLYEQYF. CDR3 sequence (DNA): TGCGCCAGCAGCCTTGGCCCCGGGACTCTCTACGAGCAGTACTTC.

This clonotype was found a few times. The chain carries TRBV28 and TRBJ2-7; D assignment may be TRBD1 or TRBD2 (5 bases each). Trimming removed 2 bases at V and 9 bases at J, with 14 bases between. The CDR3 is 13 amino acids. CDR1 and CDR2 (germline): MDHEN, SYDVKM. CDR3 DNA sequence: TGTGCCAGCAGTTTAGAGGGGCCTGCTCGGCAGTACTTC. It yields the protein CASSLEGPARQYF.

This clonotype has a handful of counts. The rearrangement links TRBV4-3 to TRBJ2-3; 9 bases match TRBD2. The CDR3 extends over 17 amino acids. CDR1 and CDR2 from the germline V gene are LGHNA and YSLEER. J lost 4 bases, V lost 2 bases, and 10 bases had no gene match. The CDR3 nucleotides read TGCGCCAGCAGCCAACCCCCCGTAGCGGGAGTCCCAGATACGCAGTATTTT. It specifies CASSQPPVAGVPDTQYF.

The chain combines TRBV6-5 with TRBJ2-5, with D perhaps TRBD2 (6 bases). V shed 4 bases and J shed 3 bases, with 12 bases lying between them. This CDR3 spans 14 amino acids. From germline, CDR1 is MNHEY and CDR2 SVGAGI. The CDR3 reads CASSSLTREETQYF. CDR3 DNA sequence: TGTGCCAGCAGTTCCCTGACTAGAGAAGAGACCCAGTACTTC.

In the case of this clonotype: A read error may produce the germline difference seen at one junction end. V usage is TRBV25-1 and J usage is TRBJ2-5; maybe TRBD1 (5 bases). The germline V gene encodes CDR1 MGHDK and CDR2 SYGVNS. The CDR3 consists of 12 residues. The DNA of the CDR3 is TGTGCCAGCCAAGGGGAACAAGAGACTCAGTACTTC. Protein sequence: CASQGEQETQYF. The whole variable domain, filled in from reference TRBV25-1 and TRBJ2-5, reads EADIYQTPRYLVIGTGKKITLECSQTMGHDKMYWYQQDPGMELHLIHYSYGVNSTEKGDLSSESTVSRIRTEHFPLTLESARPSHTSQYLCASQGEQETQYFGPGTRLLVL.

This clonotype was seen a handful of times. Here the CDR3 DNA reads TGTGCCAGCAGCGATAGCGGGGGGGCGGTTGAGCAGTTCTTC. Protein product: CASSDSGGAVEQFF. This chain links TRBV7-9 with TRBJ2-5, with TRBD2 matching 11 bases. The J call is in doubt because the DNA end fits TRBJ2-1 better. This CDR3 region has 14 residues. CDR1 and CDR2 (germline): SEHNR, FQNEAQ (reference sequence).

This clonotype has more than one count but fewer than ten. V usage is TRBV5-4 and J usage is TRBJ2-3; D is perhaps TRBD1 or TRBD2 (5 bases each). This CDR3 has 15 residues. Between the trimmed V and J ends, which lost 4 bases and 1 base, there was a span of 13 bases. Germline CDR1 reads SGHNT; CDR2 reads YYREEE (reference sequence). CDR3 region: CASSPPEGRTDTQYF. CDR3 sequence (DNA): TGTGCCAGCAGCCCCCCAGAGGGGCGCACAGATACGCAGTATTTT.

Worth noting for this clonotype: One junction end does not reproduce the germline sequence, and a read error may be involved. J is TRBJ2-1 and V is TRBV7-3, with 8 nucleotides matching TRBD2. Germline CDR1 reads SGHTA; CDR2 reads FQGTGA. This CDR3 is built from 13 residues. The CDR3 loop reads CASSGRTAGEQFF. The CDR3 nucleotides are TGTGCCAGCAGCGGGCGGACAGCGGGGGAGCAGTTCTTT.